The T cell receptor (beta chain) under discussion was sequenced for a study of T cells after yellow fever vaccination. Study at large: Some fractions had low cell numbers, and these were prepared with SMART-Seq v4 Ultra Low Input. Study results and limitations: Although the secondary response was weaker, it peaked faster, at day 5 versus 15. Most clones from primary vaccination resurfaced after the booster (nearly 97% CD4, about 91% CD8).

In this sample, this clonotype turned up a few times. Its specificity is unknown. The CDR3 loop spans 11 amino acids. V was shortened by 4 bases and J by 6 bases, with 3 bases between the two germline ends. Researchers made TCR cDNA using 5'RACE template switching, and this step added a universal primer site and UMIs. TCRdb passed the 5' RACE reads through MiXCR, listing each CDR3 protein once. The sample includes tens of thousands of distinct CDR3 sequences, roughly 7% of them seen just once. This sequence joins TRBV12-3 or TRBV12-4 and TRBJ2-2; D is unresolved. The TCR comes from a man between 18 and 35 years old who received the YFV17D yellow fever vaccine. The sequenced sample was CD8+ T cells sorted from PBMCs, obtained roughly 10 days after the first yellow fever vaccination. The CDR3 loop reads CASSSPGELFF. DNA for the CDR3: TGTGCCAGCAGTTCCCCCGGGGAGCTGTTTTTT.